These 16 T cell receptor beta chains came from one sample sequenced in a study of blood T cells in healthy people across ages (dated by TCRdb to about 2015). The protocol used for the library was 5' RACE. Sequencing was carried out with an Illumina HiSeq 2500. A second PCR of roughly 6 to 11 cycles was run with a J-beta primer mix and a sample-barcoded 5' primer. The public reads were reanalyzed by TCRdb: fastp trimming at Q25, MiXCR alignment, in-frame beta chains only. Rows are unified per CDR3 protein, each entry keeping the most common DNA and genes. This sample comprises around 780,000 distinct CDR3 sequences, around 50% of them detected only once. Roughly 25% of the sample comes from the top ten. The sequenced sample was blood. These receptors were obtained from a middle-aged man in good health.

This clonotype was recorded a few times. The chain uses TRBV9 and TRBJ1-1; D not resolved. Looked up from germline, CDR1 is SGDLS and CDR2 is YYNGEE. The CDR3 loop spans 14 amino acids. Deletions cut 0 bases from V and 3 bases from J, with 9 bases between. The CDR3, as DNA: TGTGCCAGCAGCGTAGAACCGAAGGACACTGAAGCTTTCTTT. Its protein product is CASSVEPKDTEAFF.

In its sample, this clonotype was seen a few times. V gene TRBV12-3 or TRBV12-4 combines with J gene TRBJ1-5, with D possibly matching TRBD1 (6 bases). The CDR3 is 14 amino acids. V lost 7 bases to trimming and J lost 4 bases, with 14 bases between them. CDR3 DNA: TGTGCCAGCACGTTCAGGGGACCGAATCAGCCCCAGCATTTT. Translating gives CASTFRGPNQPQHF.

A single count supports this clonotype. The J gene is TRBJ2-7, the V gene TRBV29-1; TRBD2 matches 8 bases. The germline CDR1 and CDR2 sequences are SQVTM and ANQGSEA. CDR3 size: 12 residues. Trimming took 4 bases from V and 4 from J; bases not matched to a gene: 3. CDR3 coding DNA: TGCAGCGTTGGGTCTAGCGGGTACGAGCAGTACTTC. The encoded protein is CSVGSSGYEQYF.

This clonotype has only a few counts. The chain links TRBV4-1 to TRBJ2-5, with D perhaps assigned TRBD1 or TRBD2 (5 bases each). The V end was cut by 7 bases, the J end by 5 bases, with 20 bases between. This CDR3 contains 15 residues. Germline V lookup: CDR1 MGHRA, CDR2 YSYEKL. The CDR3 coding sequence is TGCGCCAGCAAGCCAACCGGGACGGCTTACGAGACCCAGTACTTC. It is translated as CASKPTGTAYETQYF.

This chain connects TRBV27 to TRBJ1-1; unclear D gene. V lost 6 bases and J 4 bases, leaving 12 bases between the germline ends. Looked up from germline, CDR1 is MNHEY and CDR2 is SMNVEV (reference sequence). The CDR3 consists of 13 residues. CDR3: CASSDSGGTEAFF. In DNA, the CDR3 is TGTGCCAGCAGCGACTCGGGTGGCACTGAAGCTTTCTTT.

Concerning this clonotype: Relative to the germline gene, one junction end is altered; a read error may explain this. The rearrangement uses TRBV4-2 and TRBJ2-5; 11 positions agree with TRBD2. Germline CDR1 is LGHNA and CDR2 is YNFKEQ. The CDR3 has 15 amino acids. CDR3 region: CTSNQTGLAEETQYF. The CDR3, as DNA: TGTACCAGCAACCAGACGGGACTAGCGGAAGAGACCCAGTACTTC.

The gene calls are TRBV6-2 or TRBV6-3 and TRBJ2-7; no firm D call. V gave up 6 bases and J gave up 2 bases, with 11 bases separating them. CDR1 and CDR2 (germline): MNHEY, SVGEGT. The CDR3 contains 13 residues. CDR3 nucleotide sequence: TGTGCCAGCAGATCGACGGCGGCCTACGAGCAGTACTTC. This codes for CASRSTAAYEQYF.

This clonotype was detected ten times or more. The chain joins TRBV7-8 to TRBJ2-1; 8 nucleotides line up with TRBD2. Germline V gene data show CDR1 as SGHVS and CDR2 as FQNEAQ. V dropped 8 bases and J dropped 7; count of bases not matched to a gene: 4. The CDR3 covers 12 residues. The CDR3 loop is CASRGTSNEQFF. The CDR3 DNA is TGTGCCAGCCGCGGGACTAGTAATGAGCAGTTCTTC.

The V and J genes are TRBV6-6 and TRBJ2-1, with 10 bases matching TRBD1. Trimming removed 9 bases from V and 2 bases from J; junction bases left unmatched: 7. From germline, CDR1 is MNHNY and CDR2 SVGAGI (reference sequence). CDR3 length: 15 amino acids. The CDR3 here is CASRDRGRTYNEQFF. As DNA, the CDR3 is TGTGCCAGTCGGGACAGGGGTAGGACCTACAATGAGCAGTTCTTC.

The CDR3, as DNA: TGTGCTAGTGGTCCCGGAGAGGCGGGACATACGCAGTATTTT. Translating gives CASGPGEAGHTQYF. The rearrangement links TRBV12-5 to TRBJ2-3, with D perhaps matching TRBD2 (6 bases). The germline V gene encodes CDR1 LGHNT and CDR2 FRNRAP. The CDR3 has 14 residues. V lost 5 bases and J lost 7, with 16 bases in between.

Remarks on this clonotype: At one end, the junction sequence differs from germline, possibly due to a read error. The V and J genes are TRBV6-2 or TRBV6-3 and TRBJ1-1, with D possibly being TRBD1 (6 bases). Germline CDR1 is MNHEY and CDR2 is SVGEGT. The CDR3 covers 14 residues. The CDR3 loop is CASSYPMTGTGAFF. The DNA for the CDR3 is TGTGCCAGCAGTTACCCGATGACAGGCACTGGAGCTTTCTTT.

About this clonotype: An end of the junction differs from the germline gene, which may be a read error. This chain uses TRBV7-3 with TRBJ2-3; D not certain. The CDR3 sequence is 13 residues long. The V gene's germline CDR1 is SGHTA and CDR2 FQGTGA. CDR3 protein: CTSSVTSADTQYF. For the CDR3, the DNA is TGTACCAGCAGCGTAACGAGCGCAGATACGCAGTATTTT.

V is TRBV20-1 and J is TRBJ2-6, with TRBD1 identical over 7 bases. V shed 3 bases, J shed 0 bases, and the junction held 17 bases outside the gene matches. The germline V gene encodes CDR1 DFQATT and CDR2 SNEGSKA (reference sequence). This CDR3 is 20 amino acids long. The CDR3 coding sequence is TGCAGTGCTAGTAGGAGGACAGGACAAGACCGTGCCTCTGGGGCCAACGTCCTGACTTTC. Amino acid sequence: CSASRRTGQDRASGANVLTF.

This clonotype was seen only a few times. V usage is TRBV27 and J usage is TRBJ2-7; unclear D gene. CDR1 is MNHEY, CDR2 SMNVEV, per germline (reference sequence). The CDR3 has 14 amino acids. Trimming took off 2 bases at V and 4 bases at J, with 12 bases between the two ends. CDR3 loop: CASSLASSWYEQYF. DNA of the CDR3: TGTGCCAGCAGTTTAGCCTCCTCTTGGTACGAGCAGTACTTC.

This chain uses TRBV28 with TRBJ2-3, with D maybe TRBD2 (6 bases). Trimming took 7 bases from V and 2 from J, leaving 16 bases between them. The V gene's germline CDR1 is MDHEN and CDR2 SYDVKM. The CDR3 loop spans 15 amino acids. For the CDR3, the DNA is TGTGCCAGCATTCAGGCGGGGCGATCCACAGATACGCAGTATTTT. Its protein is CASIQAGRSTDTQYF.

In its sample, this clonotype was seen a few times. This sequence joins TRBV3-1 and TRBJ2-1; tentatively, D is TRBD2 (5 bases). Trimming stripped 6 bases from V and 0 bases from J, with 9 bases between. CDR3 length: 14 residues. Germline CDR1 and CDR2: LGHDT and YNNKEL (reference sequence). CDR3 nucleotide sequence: TGTGCCAGCAGTATACTAGTCTCCTACAATGAGCAGTTCTTC. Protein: CASSILVSYNEQFF.